The 27 T cell receptor beta chains reported below all come from one sample, sequenced in a study of T cells in Graves' hyperthyroidism and ophthalmopathy. Template material for amplifying TCR beta CDR3 regions consisted of RNA transcripts. Researchers ran a first-round RT-PCR on the TCR CDR3 using the HTBI primer set. TCRdb reprocessed the multiplex PCR reads with MiXCR, giving one entry per CDR3 protein. The table includes a few hundred thousand distinct CDR3 sequences, 15% to 20% detected once. The source material was blood. The receptors were sampled from a man aged 18 to 29 with Graves' ophthalmopathy.

This clonotype has a handful of counts. CDR3 DNA: TGTGCCAGCAGTTACTTGACAGCAACTAATGAAAAACTGTTTTTT. Translated, it gives CASSYLTATNEKLFF. This chain connects TRBV6-2 or TRBV6-3 to TRBJ1-4, with D possibly being TRBD1 (5 bases). Germline-derived CDR1 and CDR2 are MNHEY and SVGEGT. V was clipped by 1 base and J by 0 bases, with 6 bases between them. The CDR3 has 15 amino acids.

This CDR3 reads CASSLVPAGGGPQYF. CDR3 nucleotides: TGTGCCAGCAGCTTAGTTCCTGCGGGGGGCGGCCCGCAGTATTTT. This chain connects TRBV7-2 to TRBJ2-3; 8 bases line up with TRBD2. V was pared by 1 base and J by 10 bases, with 10 bases of the junction left unmatched. The CDR3 sequence is 15 residues long. CDR1 is SGHTA, CDR2 FQGNSA, per germline.

This clonotype was observed at least ten times. V gene TRBV20-1 combines with J gene TRBJ2-7, with D perhaps TRBD1 (5 bases). The germline V gene encodes CDR1 DFQATT and CDR2 SNEGSKA (reference sequence). The length of the CDR3 is 14 residues. Trimming removed 4 bases at V and 2 bases at J, with 15 bases between. The CDR3 loop reads CSAIKDSATYEQYF. The CDR3 DNA sequence: TGCAGTGCTATCAAAGACAGTGCCACCTACGAGCAGTACTTC.

This clonotype was seen repeatedly, ten times or more. This chain links TRBV11-2 with TRBJ1-1; 7 bases are a match to TRBD1. J was trimmed by 6 bases and V by 4 bases; bases with no gene match: 8. The V gene's germline CDR1 is SGHAT and CDR2 FQNNGV. The CDR3 runs 14 residues. CDR3 amino acids: CASSSLQGRAEAFF. For the CDR3, the DNA is TGTGCCAGCAGCTCTTTACAGGGGCGGGCTGAAGCTTTCTTT.

CDR3 coding DNA: TGCGCCAGCAGCATCCTCGGCGGGGGGGCCACAGATACGCAGTATTTT. Translating it yields CASSILGGGATDTQYF. The chain couples TRBV5-1 to TRBJ2-3; 9 nucleotides agree with TRBD2. The CDR3 is made up of 16 amino acids. V lost 4 bases and J lost 2; bases outside the gene matches: 8. The germline V gene has CDR1 SGHRS and CDR2 YFSETQ.

A few counts support this clonotype. The chain uses TRBV28 and TRBJ2-1; TRBD1 agrees at 10 bases. CDR3 size: 15 residues. V trimming: 6 bases; J trimming: 8 bases; junction bases outside the gene matches: 10. Germline V gives CDR1 MDHEN, CDR2 SYDVKM. The CDR3 reads CASSWMGQGWYEQFF. CDR3 DNA: TGTGCCAGCAGCTGGATGGGACAGGGGTGGTATGAGCAGTTCTTC.

This clonotype was seen a few times. The genes are TRBV6-1 and TRBJ2-2; 8 bases are shared with TRBD1. CDR1 is MNHNS, CDR2 SASEGT, per germline. Losses at the gene ends were 6 bases for V and 6 bases for J; bases not matched to a gene: 6. The CDR3 has 14 amino acids. The CDR3 DNA is TGTGCCAGCAGAAGGACAGGGATCGCCGGGGAGCTGTTTTTT. This codes for CASRRTGIAGELFF.

Many counts were recorded for this clonotype. This chain connects TRBV7-8 to TRBJ2-1, with 12 bases fitting TRBD2. Per germline, CDR1 SGHVS and CDR2 FQNEAQ. The CDR3 is 16 residues long. The ends lost 4 bases at V and 7 bases at J; junction bases unmatched: 8. The CDR3 here is CASSSRLAGDGNEQFF. The CDR3 DNA follows: TGTGCCAGCAGCTCTCGACTAGCGGGGGATGGTAATGAGCAGTTCTTC.

Details on this clonotype: One junction end does not reproduce the germline sequence, and a read error may be involved. The chain couples TRBV13 to TRBJ2-5; unclear D gene. The length of the CDR3 is 13 residues. Germline V gene lookup returns CDR1 PRHDT and CDR2 FYEKMQ (reference sequence). The CDR3 DNA sequence: TGTGCCAGCGGCTTCGGTGGCCCGGAGACCCAGTACTTC. Protein sequence: CASGFGGPETQYF.

This clonotype was observed many times. The V and J genes are TRBV11-2 and TRBJ1-2; TRBD1 agrees at 7 bases. The CDR3 consists of 15 residues. J was trimmed by 2 bases and V by 2 bases; bases with no gene match: 5. CDR1 is SGHAT and CDR2 is FQNNGV in the germline V gene. CDR3 protein: CASSLWNRGNYGYTF. The CDR3 nucleotides are TGTGCCAGCAGCTTATGGAACAGGGGAAACTATGGCTACACCTTC.

This clonotype was observed many times. The J gene is TRBJ2-1, the V gene TRBV28; either TRBD1 or TRBD2 may supply D (5 bases each). Germline values: CDR1 MDHEN, CDR2 SYDVKM. CDR3 size: 12 residues. V was clipped by 5 bases and J by 9 bases, with 11 bases between them. The CDR3 here is CASSHPGLEQFF. The DNA of the CDR3 is TGTGCCAGCAGTCATCCGGGGCTTGAGCAGTTCTTC.

This clonotype was detected ten times or more. The genes are TRBV20-1 and TRBJ2-7; the D gene could be TRBD1 or TRBD2 (5 bases each). This CDR3 contains 14 residues. Trimming took off 4 bases at V and 3 bases at J, with 16 bases between the two ends. Germline V gives CDR1 DFQATT, CDR2 SNEGSKA (reference sequence). For the CDR3, the DNA is TGCAGTGCTACAGAGGGGAGTTACGACTACGAGCAGTACTTC. Its translation is CSATEGSYDYEQYF.

Many counts were recorded for this clonotype. The chain's CDR3 is CASSFGWGSTDTQYF. Written as DNA, the CDR3 is TGTGCCAGCAGTTTTGGATGGGGGAGCACAGATACGCAGTATTTT. The chain couples TRBV28 to TRBJ2-3; D may be TRBD1 or TRBD2 (5 bases each). This CDR3 comprises 15 residues. Germline V lookup: CDR1 MDHEN, CDR2 SYDVKM. Trimming pared 3 bases from V and 0 bases from J, leaving 10 bases between.

The chain couples TRBV7-3 to TRBJ2-3; 8 bases align to TRBD2. The CDR3 runs to 15 residues. The junction had 7 bases not matched to a gene; V was cut back by 2 bases and J by 6 bases. Germline assignment: CDR1 SGHTA and CDR2 FQGTGA. CDR3 protein: CASSLSGGAPDTQYF. CDR3 bases: TGTGCCAGCAGCTTATCCGGGGGGGCACCGGATACGCAGTATTTT.

This clonotype occurred many times. The chain couples TRBV12-3 or TRBV12-4 to TRBJ1-2, with D hard to call. V was shortened by 3 bases and J by 6 bases, with 8 bases between the two germline ends. CDR3 length: 12 amino acids. The CDR3 sequence is CASSFLGDGYTF. CDR3 DNA: TGTGCCAGCAGTTTTTTGGGTGATGGCTACACCTTC.

In its sample, this clonotype was seen many times. The V and J genes are TRBV18 and TRBJ1-5; 10 bases align to TRBD1. The V segment lost 1 base and the J segment 2 bases; nucleotides outside the gene matches: 2. Looked up from germline, CDR1 is KGHSH and CDR2 is LQKENI. The CDR3 is 16 amino acids. The CDR3 region has the DNA TGTGCCAGCTCACCACGAGGGACAGGGGGCAATCAGCCCCAGCATTTT. It specifies CASSPRGTGGNQPQHF.

At least ten counts were recorded for this clonotype. The chain carries TRBV28 and TRBJ2-3; 8 nucleotides line up with TRBD2. J lost 6 bases, V lost 2 bases, and 13 bases had no gene match. The CDR3 spans 17 residues. Looked up from germline, CDR1 is MDHEN and CDR2 is SYDVKM. The CDR3 coding sequence is TGTGCCAGCAGTTTAAGTGGAGCGGGGGAGCAAACGGATACGCAGTATTTT. Protein sequence: CASSLSGAGEQTDTQYF.

With regard to this clonotype: This may be a read error: a much more frequent sequence differs by one nucleotide. The chain has TRBV9 and TRBJ2-7; D gene ambiguous. The CDR3 runs to 12 residues. Germline CDR1 reads SGDLS; CDR2 reads YYNGEE. As DNA, the CDR3 is TGTACCAGCAGCACGACTGGCTACGAGCAGTACTTC. This sequence encodes CTSSTTGYEQYF.

This clonotype appeared a few times. The chain couples TRBV7-9 to TRBJ2-5; 9 nucleotides line up with TRBD1. Unmatched junction bases numbered 17, after V lost 1 base and J lost 5 bases. CDR3 length: 19 residues. The germline CDR1 and CDR2 sequences are SEHNR and FQNEAQ (reference sequence). The CDR3 bases are TGTGCCAGCAGCTTAGGCCTTACACCGGGACAGGGAGAGTGGGAGACCCAGTACTTC. It codes for CASSLGLTPGQGEWETQYF.

This clonotype was observed many times. The CDR3 nucleotides read TGCAGTGCCAGGGACAGGGGGCTGGCAGATACGCAGTATTTT. Protein: CSARDRGLADTQYF. The gene calls are TRBV20-1 and TRBJ2-3; 12 bases agree with TRBD1. Per the germline V gene, CDR1 is DFQATT and CDR2 is SNEGSKA (reference sequence). The junction had 5 bases not matched to a gene; V was cut back by 6 bases and J by 4 bases. The CDR3 totals 14 residues.

The rearrangement uses TRBV6-1 and TRBJ2-4; unclear D gene. Germline CDR1 MNHNS, CDR2 SASEGT. Trimming shortened V by 1 base and J by 2 bases, and 6 bases separated the two germline ends. This CDR3 spans 14 amino acids. In DNA form, the CDR3 reads TGTGCCAGCAGTGAAGGGGTTTCCAAAAACATTCAGTACTTC. This sequence encodes CASSEGVSKNIQYF.

The rearrangement joins TRBV6-4 to TRBJ1-1; D remains ambiguous. The CDR3 is made up of 13 amino acids. Trimming removed 0 bases from V and 4 bases from J, with 6 bases in between. Germline values: CDR1 MRHNA, CDR2 SNTAGT. The CDR3 loop reads CASSDSESTEAFF. CDR3 in DNA: TGTGCCAGCAGTGACTCGGAGTCCACTGAAGCTTTCTTT.

This clonotype has a handful of counts. The chain uses TRBV20-1 and TRBJ1-1; TRBD1 matches at 8 bases. Trimming cost V 5 bases and J 0 bases; bases outside gene matches: 5. CDR3 length: 14 residues. Germline V gene lookup returns CDR1 DFQATT and CDR2 SNEGSKA (reference sequence). The CDR3 loop is CSARDRSMNTEAFF. DNA of the CDR3: TGCAGTGCTCGGGACAGGAGCATGAACACTGAAGCTTTCTTT.

This clonotype was seen more than once but under ten times. This chain links TRBV25-1 with TRBJ2-2, with no clear D. Germline-derived CDR1 and CDR2 are MGHDK and SYGVNS. V was pared by 6 bases and J by 0 bases, with 5 bases between. This CDR3 is 13 amino acids long. In nucleotides, the CDR3 is TGTGCCAGCAGGTATCCGAACACCGGGGAGCTGTTTTTT. It translates to CASRYPNTGELFF.

The V call is TRBV20-1, the J call TRBJ1-3; D is unresolved. This CDR3 is built from 15 residues. Germline CDR1 is DFQATT and CDR2 is SNEGSKA (reference sequence). Trimming took 1 base from V and 0 from J, leaving 10 bases between them. CDR3 residues: CSARGAHSSGNTIYF. Here the CDR3 DNA reads TGCAGTGCTAGAGGTGCCCACAGCTCTGGAAACACCATATATTTT.

The rearrangement joins TRBV15 to TRBJ1-5; D might be TRBD1 (5 bases). The V end lost 3 bases, the J end lost 4 bases, and 7 bases lay between the germline ends. The length of the CDR3 is 13 residues. Germline V lookup: CDR1 LNHNV, CDR2 YYDKDF (reference sequence). CDR3 coding DNA: TGTGCCACCAGCAGGACAGAAAATCAGCCCCAGCATTTT. Its translation: CATSRTENQPQHF.

This clonotype showed up just a few times. This chain links TRBV11-2 with TRBJ2-3; D unclear. V was pared by 1 base and J by 2 bases, with 13 bases between. The CDR3 consists of 16 residues. From germline, CDR1 is SGHAT and CDR2 FQNNGV. CDR3 in amino acids: CASSLGRRPPTDTQYF. DNA for the CDR3: TGTGCCAGCAGCTTAGGTCGGCGGCCCCCCACAGATACGCAGTATTTT.